The rows below give T cell receptor beta chains drawn from one sample of a study of blood T cell repertoires in COVID-19. Clones were read by immunoSEQ multiplex PCR, and TCRdb kept only the in-frame ones, dropping some. Here the sample spans roughly 300,000 clones, roughly 86% being singletons. What was sequenced was PBMCs or T cells enriched from blood (not recorded which). These receptors originate from a woman under 40 who had recovered from COVID-19. Each CDR3 is given with its conserved first and last residue. Each record gives: J gene, clone size, V gene, D gene, CDR3 DNA, CDR3 protein. D genes are given only for firm matches. Size tells how often a clone was seen (once, few, many) or the class of an expanded clone, and some rows leave it out.

TRBJ2-7 | - | TRBV6-6 | - | TGTGCCAGCAGCTCCAACGCGGACGAGCAGTACTTC | CASSSNADEQYF
TRBJ2-5 | - | TRBV11-3 | - | TGTGCCAGCAGCTTGGGTCTGGGGGGACAAGAGACCCAGTACTTC | CASSLGLGGQETQYF
TRBJ1-1 | - | TRBV2 | TRBD1 | TGTGCCAGCAGCAGACAGGGTACCAGCACTGAAGCTTTCTTT | CASSRQGTSTEAFF
TRBJ2-2 | - | TRBV7-9 | - | TGTGCCAGCAGCCCCCTATTGAACACCGGGGAGCTGTTTTTT | CASSPLLNTGELFF
TRBJ1-5 | - | TRBV2 | TRBD1 | TGTGCCAGCAGTCTACAGGGGCAGCCCCAGCATTTT | CASSLQGQPQHF
TRBJ2-5 | - | TRBV4-1 | TRBD2 | TGCGCCAGCAGCCAAGAGCAGCGGGGTCGGACCCAGTACTTC | CASSQEQRGRTQYF
TRBJ2-1 | - | TRBV7-2 | TRBD2 | TGTGCCAGCAGCCCTCGGCCTGGACTAGTCTTGGACTATGAGCAGTTCTTC | CASSPRPGLVLDYEQFF
TRBJ2-4 | - | TRBV2 | - | TGTGCCAGCAGTGTTCAGGGGACCAAAAACATTCAGTACTTC | CASSVQGTKNIQYF
TRBJ2-7 | - | TRBV5-1 | TRBD1 | TGCGCCAGCAGCGGATACGGGACAGGCTTTGGGGAGCAGTACTTC | CASSGYGTGFGEQYF
TRBJ1-1 | - | TRBV4-3 | - | TGCGCCAGCAGCCAGTGGATTGGGGGAGGAACTGAAGCTTTCTTT | CASSQWIGGGTEAFF
TRBJ1-2 | - | TRBV5-1 | TRBD1 | TGCGCCAGCAGCGCCCACTCTGACAGGGAAGGCTACACCTTC | CASSAHSDREGYTF
TRBJ1-5 | once | TRBV30 | - | TGTGCCTGGAGTGTACGCGGTCAGCCCCAGCATTTT | CAWSVRGQPQHF
TRBJ1-2 | - | TRBV5-1 | - | TGCGCCAGCAGCGAAACGGGGGACTATGGCTACACCTTC | CASSETGDYGYTF
TRBJ1-2 | few | TRBV7-3 | TRBD1 | TGTGCCAGCAGCCCCGACAGGGAGACCGGCTACACCTTC | CASSPDRETGYTF
TRBJ2-7 | - | TRBV4-1 | - | TGCGCCAGCAGCCAAGATTGGAGGGACGAGCAGTACTTC | CASSQDWRDEQYF
TRBJ1-1 | - | TRBV9 | - | TGTGCCAGCAGCGTGGGGGGGAGCACTGAAGCTTTCTTT | CASSVGGSTEAFF
TRBJ2-5 | many | TRBV5-6 | TRBD2 | TGTGCCAGCAGCTTGGTCCTAGCGGGGGGGCCGGAGACCCAGTACTTC | CASSLVLAGGPETQYF
TRBJ2-6 | - | TRBV30 | TRBD1 | TGTGCCTGGGGCAGGGGGCCTGGGGCCAACGTCCTGACTTTC | CAWGRGPGANVLTF
TRBJ1-5 | - | TRBV5-8 | - | TGTGCCAGCAGCTTGGGCAGGATTAGCAATCAGCCCCAGCATTTT | CASSLGRISNQPQHF
TRBJ2-3 | - | TRBV7-2 | - | TGTGCCAGCAGCTCCACGAGGGATTTAGGGATGGTAGATACGCAGTATTTT | CASSSTRDLGMVDTQYF
TRBJ2-3 | few | TRBV3-1/TRBV3-2 | - | TGTGCCAGCAGCCAAGATTCATGGCAGGGCTCAGATACGCAGTATTTT | CASSQDSWQGSDTQYF
TRBJ2-3 | few | TRBV6-2/TRBV6-3 | TRBD2 | TGTGCCAGCAGTTACGCCGGGACTAGTTCAGATACGCAGTATTTT | CASSYAGTSSDTQYF
TRBJ1-2 | - | TRBV27 | - | TGTGCCAGCAGTACCAGGGGTTACGAAGGCTACACCTTC | CASSTRGYEGYTF
TRBJ2-7 | - | TRBV27 | - | TGTGCCACCCGAGGATTAAGCTCCTACGAGCAGTACTTC | CATRGLSSYEQYF
TRBJ2-4 | - | TRBV3-1/TRBV3-2 | - | TGTGCCAGCAGCCAAGGGGGACTAGCCAAAAACATTCAGTACTTC | CASSQGGLAKNIQYF
TRBJ2-3 | - | TRBV19 | - | TGTGCCAGTAGAGAGCGGGGCACAGATACGCAGTATTTT | CASRERGTDTQYF
TRBJ2-1 | - | TRBV3-1/TRBV3-2 | TRBD2 | TGTGCCAGCAGCCAAGGAGCGGGGGGGCCAAATGAGCAGTTCTTC | CASSQGAGGPNEQFF
TRBJ2-3 | - | TRBV5-6 | - | TGTGCCAGCAGCTTGGGACTACAACCCACATATACGCAGTATTTT | CASSLGLQPTYTQYF
TRBJ2-7 | - | TRBV2 | - | TGTGCCAGCATGTCACAGGGAATCTACGAGCAGTACTTC | CASMSQGIYEQYF
TRBJ1-2 | - | TRBV10-3 | - | TGTGCCATCAGCCTACAGGAATCAGGAGGCTACACCTTC | CAISLQESGGYTF
TRBJ2-5 | - | TRBV6-1 | TRBD2 | TGTGCCAGCAGTGAACCTAGCGGCTCCCAAGAGACCCAGTACTTC | CASSEPSGSQETQYF
TRBJ1-6 | - | TRBV12-5 | - | TGTGCTAGTGGTTTGGTAACCGTGGGGAGTTCACCCCTCCACTTT | CASGLVTVGSSPLHF
TRBJ2-3 | - | TRBV7-2 | - | TGTGCCAGCAGCTTACGTGGCAGCACAGATACGCAGTATTTT | CASSLRGSTDTQYF
TRBJ2-3 | - | TRBV30 | - | TGTGCCTGGAACGGACTTAGGGCAGATACGCAGTATTTT | CAWNGLRADTQYF
TRBJ2-7 | - | TRBV5-1 | TRBD1 | TGCGCCAGCAGCCGTGCTGTGACAGGGGATCCCTACGAGCAGTACTTC | CASSRAVTGDPYEQYF
TRBJ2-7 | - | TRBV6-2/TRBV6-3 | TRBD2 | TGTGCCAGCAGTTACCCGTCAGCGGGGGAATACGAGCAGTACTTC | CASSYPSAGEYEQYF
TRBJ2-3 | - | TRBV5-8 | TRBD2 | TGTGCCTGCACAGCGGGGGGGTCTAGAAGGACGCAGTATTTT | CACTAGGSRRTQYF
TRBJ2-7 | - | TRBV2 | TRBD1 | TGTGCCAGCAGATCCCCCGGGACAGGATACTACGAGCAGTACTTC | CASRSPGTGYYEQYF
TRBJ1-4 | - | TRBV2 | - | TGTGCCAGCCTTTGGGCAGGGGAGGGCGAAAAACTGTTTTTT | CASLWAGEGEKLFF
TRBJ1-5 | - | TRBV6-2/TRBV6-3 | - | TGTGCCAGCAGTTACTCTGGGGGCTGGGATCAGCCCCAGCATTTT | CASSYSGGWDQPQHF
TRBJ2-1 | - | TRBV5-1 | TRBD1 | TGCGCCAGCAGGGAAACAGGGGGCTCCTACAATGAGCAGTTCTTC | CASRETGGSYNEQFF
TRBJ1-3 | - | TRBV18 | - | TGTGCCAGCTCACCGAGCGTAGACTCTGGAAACACCATATATTTT | CASSPSVDSGNTIYF
TRBJ2-7 | - | TRBV3-1/TRBV3-2 | - | TGTGCCAGCAGCCAAGAGGCCGAGCAGTACTTC | CASSQEAEQYF
TRBJ1-2 | - | TRBV18 | TRBD1 | TGTGCCAGCTCACCAGAAGACAGGGGGCATGGGGGCTACACCTTC | CASSPEDRGHGGYTF
TRBJ2-7 | - | TRBV9 | - | TGTGCCAGCAGCGTTGTACAGGGAGCGACGTTCCACGAGCAGTACTTC | CASSVVQGATFHEQYF
TRBJ1-2 | - | TRBV10-3 | - | TGTGCCATCAGTGTTGACCCTTTGAGGGAATATGGCTACACCTTC | CAISVDPLREYGYTF
TRBJ1-1 | - | TRBV27 | - | TGTGCCAGCAGTTTGTGGTTCGGGAACACTGAAGCTTTCTTT | CASSLWFGNTEAFF
TRBJ1-3 | - | TRBV23-1 | TRBD1 | TGCGCCAGCAGCCACCACGGACAGGGGGATTTT | CASSHHGQGDF
TRBJ2-5 | - | TRBV6-2/TRBV6-3 | TRBD1 | TGTGCCAGCAGTTACATAGGGGGCGAAGAGACCCAGTACTTC | CASSYIGGEETQYF
TRBJ1-1 | - | TRBV12-3/TRBV12-4 | - | TGTGCCAGCAGACTCCGGGTAACTGAAGCTTTCTTT | CASRLRVTEAFF
TRBJ1-2 | - | TRBV6-5 | - | TGTGCCAGCAGTTACTCGTCGGGTCGAGCTAACTATGGCTACACCTTC | CASSYSSGRANYGYTF
TRBJ2-7 | - | TRBV7-9 | - | TGTGCCAGCAGTGAGGGTGTGAACGAGCAGTACTTC | CASSEGVNEQYF
TRBJ2-5 | - | TRBV18 | TRBD2 | TGTGCCAGCTCCCAGGGAGCGGGGGGTACACAAGAGACCCAGTACTTC | CASSQGAGGTQETQYF
TRBJ2-1 | - | TRBV10-3 | TRBD2 | TGTGCCATCAGTTCGAGACTAGCGGGGGGGCGTAATGAGCAGTTCTTC | CAISSRLAGGRNEQFF
TRBJ2-1 | once | TRBV28 | TRBD2 | TGTGCCAGCAGTTTAGCTAGCGGGGAGCCCGACAATGAGCAGTTCTTC | CASSLASGEPDNEQFF
TRBJ1-2 | - | TRBV6-5 | TRBD1 | TGTGCCAGCAGCGACAGGGACTATGGCTACACCTTC | CASSDRDYGYTF
TRBJ1-2 | - | TRBV18 | TRBD1 | TGTGCCAGCTCACCCGAATCACAGGGGGCTGGCTACACCTTC | CASSPESQGAGYTF
TRBJ2-2 | - | TRBV6-4 | - | TGTGCCAGCAGTGACTCATCCGACAGAGAAACCGGGGAGCTGTTTTTT | CASSDSSDRETGELFF
TRBJ2-7 | - | TRBV5-1 | - | TGCGCCAGCAGCTTGGCCTCGGGCAGGGCCTACGAGCAGTACTTC | CASSLASGRAYEQYF
TRBJ2-7 | - | TRBV6-2/TRBV6-3 | TRBD1 | TGTGCCAGCAGTTATCGGGACAGCTACGAGCAGTACTTC | CASSYRDSYEQYF